These 13 T cell receptor beta chains were sequenced from one sample in a study of T cells after yellow fever vaccination. TCRdb itself ran the 5' RACE reads through MiXCR, one entry per CDR3 protein. Of a few hundred thousand distinct CDR3 sequences detected, about 17% appear once; the ten largest clones hold 17%. Sequencing was performed on PBMCs, taken 5 to 6 days after the first yellow fever vaccination. The receptor source for this set is a man in his late teens or twenties who received the YFV17D yellow fever vaccine.

V usage is TRBV2 and J usage is TRBJ2-7; D possibly corresponds to TRBD1 (5 bases). V gave up 10 bases and J gave up 2 bases, with 12 bases separating them. The germline V gene encodes CDR1 SNHLY and CDR2 FYNNEI. The CDR3 length is 12 residues. CDR3 sequence reads: CATHGQAYEQYF. CDR3 nucleotide sequence: TGTGCCACCCATGGACAAGCCTACGAGCAGTACTTC.

CDR3 amino acids: CAVLRTGYGYTF. CDR3 sequence (DNA): TGTGCCGTACTCCGGACAGGGTATGGCTACACCTTC. The rearrangement links TRBV6-2 or TRBV6-3 to TRBJ1-2, with 8 bases matching TRBD1. V shed 11 bases and J 5 bases; nucleotides not matched to a gene: 7. The germline V gene has CDR1 MNHEY and CDR2 SVGEGT. This CDR3 has 12 amino acids.

This clonotype was seen at least ten times. The J gene is TRBJ1-6, the V gene TRBV7-2; 11 nucleotides match TRBD1. CDR1 is SGHTA and CDR2 is FQGNSA in the germline V gene. CDR3 length: 16 residues. The V gene end was trimmed by 2 bases and the J gene end by 6 bases; junction bases not matched to a gene: 3. This CDR3 is CASSLNGQGANSPLHF. In nucleotides, the CDR3 is TGTGCCAGCAGCTTAAATGGACAGGGGGCTAATTCACCCCTCCACTTT. Combining the CDR3 with reference TRBV7-2 and TRBJ1-6 gives the whole variable domain GAGVSQSPSNKVTEKGKDVELRCDPISGHTALYWYRQSLGQGLEFLIYFQGNSAPDKSGLPSDRFSAERTGGSVSTLTIQRTQQEDSAVYLCASSLNGQGANSPLHFGNGTRLTVT.

In this sample, this clonotype turned up a few times. The V call is TRBV28, the J call TRBJ2-2; no reliable D call. The germline gives CDR1 MDHEN, CDR2 SYDVKM. With 8 bases removed from V and 9 bases from J, the gap between germline ends came to 16 bases. The CDR3 sequence is 13 residues long. The CDR3: CASSPEKYRELFF. CDR3 sequence (DNA): TGTGCCAGCTCCCCAGAGAAGTACCGGGAGCTGTTTTTT.

This sequence joins TRBV6-2 or TRBV6-3 and TRBJ2-1; TRBD1 agrees at 8 bases. V trimming: 6 bases; J trimming: 3 bases; junction bases outside the gene matches: 10. The CDR3 is made up of 16 amino acids. From germline, CDR1 is MNHEY and CDR2 SVGEGT. The DNA of the CDR3 is TGTGCCAGCAGCAAAATAACAGGGGGGAGCTACAATGAGCAGTTCTTC. It encodes CASSKITGGSYNEQFF.

This clonotype has more than one count but fewer than ten. CDR3 coding DNA: TGTGCCAGCAGTTCCCAGGGTAGGGGTGAGCAGTTCTTC. Translated: CASSSQGRGEQFF. The chain links TRBV12-3 or TRBV12-4 to TRBJ2-1, with a tentative D call TRBD1 (5 bases). There are 13 residues in the CDR3. The ends were cut back, 4 bases at V and 9 bases at J, with 13 bases in the middle.

The chain uses TRBV6-5 and TRBJ2-1; D may be TRBD1 (8 bases). The CDR3 runs to 12 residues. Germline CDR1 MNHEY, CDR2 SVGAGI. Trimming pared 7 bases from V and 9 bases from J, leaving 13 bases between. The CDR3 sequence: CASTTGGGEQFF. CDR3 coding DNA: TGTGCCAGCACCACAGGGGGGGGTGAGCAGTTCTTC.

J is TRBJ2-2 and V is TRBV7-6; D unresolved. V was pared by 2 bases and J by 2 bases, with 9 bases between. This CDR3 spans 15 amino acids. Germline V CDR1 and CDR2: SGHVS, FNYEAQ. The CDR3 DNA sequence: TGTGCCAGCAGCTTAAGGAACAGAAACACCGGGGAGCTGTTTTTT. This codes for CASSLRNRNTGELFF.

This clonotype was seen at least ten times. The chain couples TRBV4-1 to TRBJ2-4, with D tentatively TRBD1 (6 bases). Trimming took 4 bases from V and 9 from J, leaving 22 bases between them. The CDR3 is 16 amino acids. Germline CDR1 MGHRA, CDR2 YSYEKL. The CDR3 DNA follows: TGCGCCAGCAGCCCCTATATTGGTGAGGCAGGGGTCATTCAGTACTTC. As protein: CASSPYIGEAGVIQYF.

The rearrangement links TRBV20-1 to TRBJ2-1; D is possibly TRBD2 (5 bases). The CDR3 extends over 15 amino acids. CDR1 is DFQATT and CDR2 is SNEGSKA in the germline V gene (reference sequence). The V gene lost 0 bases and the J gene lost 3 bases, with 12 bases spanning the gap. CDR3 in amino acids: CSARDRRTGYNEQFF. Written as DNA, the CDR3 is TGCAGTGCTAGAGATAGGAGGACGGGCTACAATGAGCAGTTCTTC.

This clonotype was counted between two and nine times. The chain uses TRBV7-2 and TRBJ2-7; no definite D call. Looked up from germline, CDR1 is SGHTA and CDR2 is FQGNSA. The V and J ends lost 0 bases and 4 bases respectively, with 7 bases between them. The CDR3 totals 13 residues. The CDR3 bases are TGTGCCAGCAGCTTAGCAGGATTTTACGAGCAGTACGTC. The encoded protein is CASSLAGFYEQYV.

This clonotype was found a few times. The J gene is TRBJ1-5, the V gene TRBV6-2 or TRBV6-3, with D unclear. CDR3 size: 13 residues. Deletions cut 2 bases from V and 4 bases from J, with 6 bases between. The germline gives CDR1 MNHEY, CDR2 SVGEGT. The CDR3 here is CASSYLWNQPQHF. CDR3 coding DNA: TGTGCCAGCAGTTACCTTTGGAATCAGCCCCAGCATTTT.

The rearrangement links TRBV30 to TRBJ1-2, with D perhaps TRBD1 (5 bases). Germline V CDR1 and CDR2: GTSNPN, SVGIG (reference sequence). Trimming stripped 2 bases from V and 2 bases from J, with 9 bases between. The CDR3 sequence is 13 residues long. This chain's CDR3 is CAWSSGTNYGYTF. Written as DNA, the CDR3 is TGTGCCTGGAGTTCCGGGACCAACTATGGCTACACCTTC.